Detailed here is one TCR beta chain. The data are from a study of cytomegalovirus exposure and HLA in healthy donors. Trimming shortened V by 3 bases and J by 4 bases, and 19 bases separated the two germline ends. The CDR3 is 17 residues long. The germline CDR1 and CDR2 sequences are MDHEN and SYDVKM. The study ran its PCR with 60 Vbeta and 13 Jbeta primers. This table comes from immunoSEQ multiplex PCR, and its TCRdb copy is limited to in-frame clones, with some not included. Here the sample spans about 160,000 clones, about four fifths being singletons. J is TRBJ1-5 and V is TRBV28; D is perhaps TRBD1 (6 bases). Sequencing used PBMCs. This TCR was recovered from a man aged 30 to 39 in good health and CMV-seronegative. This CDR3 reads CASSLHIKVGGNQPQHF. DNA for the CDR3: TGTGCCAGCAGTTTGCACATTAAGGTAGGGGGTAATCAGCCCCAGCATTTT.